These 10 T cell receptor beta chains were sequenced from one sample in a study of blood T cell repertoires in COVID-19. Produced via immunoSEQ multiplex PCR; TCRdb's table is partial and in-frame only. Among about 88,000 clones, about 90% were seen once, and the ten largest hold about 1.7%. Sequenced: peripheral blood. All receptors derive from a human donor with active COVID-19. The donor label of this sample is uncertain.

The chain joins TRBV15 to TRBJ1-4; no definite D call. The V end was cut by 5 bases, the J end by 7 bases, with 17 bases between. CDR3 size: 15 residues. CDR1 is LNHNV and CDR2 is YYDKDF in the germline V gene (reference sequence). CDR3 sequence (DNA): TGTGCCACCAGCGAAGGGAGGAGCGGGTCTGAAAAACTGTTTTTT. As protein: CATSEGRSGSEKLFF.

The CDR3 loop reads CASNSIPSTDTQYF. CDR3 sequence (DNA): TGTGCCAGCAACTCTATCCCCAGCACAGATACGCAGTATTTT. The chain combines TRBV27 with TRBJ2-3; D not resolved. The length of the CDR3 is 14 residues. Germline-derived CDR1 and CDR2 are MNHEY and SMNVEV (reference sequence). V was pared by 7 bases and J by 0 bases, with 11 bases between.

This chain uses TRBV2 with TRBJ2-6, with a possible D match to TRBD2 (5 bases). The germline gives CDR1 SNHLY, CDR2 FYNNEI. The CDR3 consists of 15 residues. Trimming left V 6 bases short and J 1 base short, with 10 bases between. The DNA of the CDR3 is TGTGCCAGCAGGGGAGACCGATCTGGGGCCAACGTCCTGACTTTC. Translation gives CASRGDRSGANVLTF.

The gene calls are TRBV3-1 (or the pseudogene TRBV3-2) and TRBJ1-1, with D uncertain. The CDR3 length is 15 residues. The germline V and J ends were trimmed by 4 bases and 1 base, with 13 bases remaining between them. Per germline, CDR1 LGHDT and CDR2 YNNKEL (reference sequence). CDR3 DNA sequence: TGTGCCAGCAGCCGAAAGGGCCGGGAGAACACTGAAGCTTTCTTT. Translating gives CASSRKGRENTEAFF.

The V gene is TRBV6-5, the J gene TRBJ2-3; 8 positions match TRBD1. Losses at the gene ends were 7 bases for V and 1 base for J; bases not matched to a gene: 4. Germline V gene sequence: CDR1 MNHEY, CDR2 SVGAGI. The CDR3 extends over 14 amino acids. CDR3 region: CASNRGFGTDTQYF. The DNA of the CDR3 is TGTGCCAGCAACAGGGGGTTCGGCACAGATACGCAGTATTTT.

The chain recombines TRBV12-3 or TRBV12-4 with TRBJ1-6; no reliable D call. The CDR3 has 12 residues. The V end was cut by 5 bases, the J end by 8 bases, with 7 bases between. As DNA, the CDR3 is TGTGCCAGCAGTAGCCTTTATTCACCCCTCCACTTT. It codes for CASSSLYSPLHF.

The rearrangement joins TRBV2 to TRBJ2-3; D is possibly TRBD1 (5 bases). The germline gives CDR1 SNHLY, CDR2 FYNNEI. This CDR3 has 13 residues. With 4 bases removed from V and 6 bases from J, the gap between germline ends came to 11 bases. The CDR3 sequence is CASSGTRADTQYF. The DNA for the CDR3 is TGTGCCAGCAGTGGGACAAGGGCCGATACGCAGTATTTT.

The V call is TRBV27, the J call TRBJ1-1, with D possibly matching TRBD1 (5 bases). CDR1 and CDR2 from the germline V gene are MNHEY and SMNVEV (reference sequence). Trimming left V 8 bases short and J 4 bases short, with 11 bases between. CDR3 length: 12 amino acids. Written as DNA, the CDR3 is TGTGCCAGCTCTTCGGGGGGCACTGAAGCTTTCTTT. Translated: CASSSGGTEAFF.

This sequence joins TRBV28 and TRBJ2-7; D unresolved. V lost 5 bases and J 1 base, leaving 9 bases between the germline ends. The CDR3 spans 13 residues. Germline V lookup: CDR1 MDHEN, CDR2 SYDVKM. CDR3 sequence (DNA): TGTGCCAGCAGTGAACCCAGTTCCTACGAGCAGTACTTC. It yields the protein CASSEPSSYEQYF.

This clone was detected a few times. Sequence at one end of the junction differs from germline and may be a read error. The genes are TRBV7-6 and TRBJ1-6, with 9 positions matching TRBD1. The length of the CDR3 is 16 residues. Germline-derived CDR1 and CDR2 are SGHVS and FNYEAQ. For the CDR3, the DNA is TGTGCCAGCAGCCTAGCACCGGGACAGGGTAATTCACCCCTCCACTTT. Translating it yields CASSLAPGQGNSPLHF. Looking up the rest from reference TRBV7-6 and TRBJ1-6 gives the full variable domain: GAGVSQSPRYKVTKRGQDVALRCDPISGHVSLYWYRQALGQGPEFLTYFNYEAQQDKSGLPNDRFSAERPEGSISTLTIQRTEQRDSAMYRCASSLAPGQGNSPLHFGNGTRLTVT.